The 6 T cell receptor beta chains below come from one sample, sequenced in a study of blood T cells in healthy people across ages (dated by TCRdb to 2013 to 2016). Library construction relied on 5' RACE. The instrument given in TCRdb is Illumina HiSeq 2500. A second PCR of about 6 to 12 cycles was run with a J-beta primer mix and a sample-barcoded 5' primer. The public reads were reanalyzed by TCRdb: fastp trimming at Q25, MiXCR alignment, in-frame beta chains only. Identical CDR3 protein sequences are pooled into one entry, listed with their most common genes and DNA. The sample data list 630,000 or so distinct CDR3 sequences, and around 32% of these were observed just once. The ten most abundant clones make up less than 20% of the sample. The specimen was blood. The receptors shown here come from a woman of 80 years or more in good health. Donor details come from another sample of the same person, matched by shared clones.

This clonotype was seen only a few times. The chain carries TRBV7-8 and TRBJ2-3; unclear D gene. The CDR3 extends over 17 amino acids. CDR1 is SGHVS and CDR2 is FQNEAQ in the germline V gene. Trimming left V 2 bases short and J 5 bases short, with 20 bases between. The CDR3, as DNA: TGTGCCAGCAGCTTAAAGGCAGCGAATACCGCTGGAGATACGCAGTATTTT. Translation gives CASSLKAANTAGDTQYF. The whole variable domain, remainder taken from reference TRBV7-8 and TRBJ2-3, is GAGVSQSPRYKVAKRGQDVALRCDPISGHVSLFWYQQALGQGPEFLTYFQNEAQLDKSGLPSDRFFAERPEGSVSTLKIQRTQQEDSAVYLCASSLKAANTAGDTQYFGPGTRLTVL.

V is TRBV30 and J is TRBJ1-6; TRBD1 might be the D (5 bases). Per germline, CDR1 GTSNPN and CDR2 SVGIG (reference sequence). The V end lost 0 bases, the J end lost 11 bases, and 17 bases lay between the germline ends. The CDR3 extends over 15 amino acids. DNA of the CDR3: TGTGCCTGGAGTGTATCTGGTGCGAGGGGTACACCCCTCCACTTT. As protein: CAWSVSGARGTPLHF. The full variable domain, rest sourced from reference TRBV30 and TRBJ1-6, is SQTIHQWPATLVQPVGSPLSLECTVEGTSNPNLYWYRQAAGRGLQLLFYSVGIGQISSEVPQNLSASRPQDRQFILSSKKLLLSDSGFYLCAWSVSGARGTPLHFGNGTRLTVT.

As concerns this clonotype: A much larger clone differs from this one at a single base, so this may be a read error. V usage is TRBV20-1 and J usage is TRBJ2-1; TRBD2 matches at 9 bases. CDR1 DFQATT and CDR2 SNEGSKA come from the germline V gene (reference sequence). The junction had 2 bases not matched to a gene; V was cut back by 2 bases and J by 0 bases. CDR3 size: 15 residues. CDR3 bases: TGCAGTGCTAGAAGAGCGGGGGGCTCCTACAATGAGCAGTTCTTC. Protein: CSARRAGGSYNEQFF.

In its sample, this clonotype was seen many times. The chain has TRBV20-1 and TRBJ2-1; D is possibly TRBD1 (5 bases). This CDR3 has 14 residues. Trimming cost V 3 bases and J 7 bases, with 16 bases left between them. Germline values: CDR1 DFQATT, CDR2 SNEGSKA (reference sequence). The CDR3 bases are TGCAGTGCTAGGCGCCCCCAGGGATCGAATGAGCAGTTCTTC. This sequence encodes CSARRPQGSNEQFF.

V and J are TRBV7-2 and TRBJ2-7; 10 nucleotides align to TRBD1. The end of the DNA fits TRBJ2-5 better, so the J call may be wrong. Looked up from germline, CDR1 is SGHTA and CDR2 is FQGNSA. The CDR3 sequence is 14 residues long. The CDR3 is CASSPTGGKETQYF. DNA of the CDR3: TGTGCCAGCAGCCCGACAGGGGGCAAAGAGACCCAGTACTTC.

In this sample, this clonotype turned up many times. The chain is built from TRBV11-1 and TRBJ2-5, with 10 bases that match TRBD1. CDR3 size: 15 residues. The V and J ends lost 4 bases and 8 bases, in that order; junction bases with no gene match: 10. Per the germline V gene, CDR1 is SGHAT and CDR2 is FQDESV (reference sequence). CDR3 sequence reads: CASSSGTGALITQYF. The CDR3 DNA is TGTGCCAGCAGCTCCGGGACAGGGGCCTTGATAACCCAGTACTTC.